The next 26 T cell receptor beta chains were all read from a single sample in a study of blood T cell repertoires in COVID-19. The method was immunoSEQ multiplex PCR; TCRdb's version includes in-frame clones alone and lacks a portion of them. The top ten clones hold just under 0.95% of a sample with over 120,000 clones, 87% of them seen once. The source material was peripheral blood. These TCRs come from a woman between 45 and 60 years old with acute or convalescent COVID-19.

The CDR3 loop reads CASSQVSFPGRARSGANVLTF. CDR3 bases: TGTGCCAGCAGCCAAGTCTCTTTTCCGGGGAGGGCCAGGTCTGGGGCCAACGTCCTGACTTTC. J is TRBJ2-6 and V is TRBV3-1 (or the pseudogene TRBV3-2); 7 nucleotides align to TRBD2. The CDR3 has 21 amino acids. Trimming cost V 1 base and J 1 base; bases outside gene matches: 16. Germline loops: CDR1 LGHDT, CDR2 YNNKEL (reference sequence).

This chain joins TRBV10-3 and TRBJ2-2; D ambiguous. Trimming took 4 bases from V and 0 from J, leaving 9 bases between them. Per the germline V gene, CDR1 is ENHRY and CDR2 is SYGVKD. CDR3 length: 15 residues. CDR3 in amino acids: CAISGVSSNTGELFF. The CDR3, as DNA: TGTGCCATCAGTGGAGTTTCCTCGAACACCGGGGAGCTGTTTTTT.

The chain couples TRBV7-3 to TRBJ2-3; D is undetermined. The CDR3 covers 14 residues. The germline CDR1 and CDR2 sequences are SGHTA and FQGTGA. Trimming left V 1 base short and J 8 bases short, with 13 bases between. The CDR3 spells CASSLRASPGTQYF. For the CDR3, the DNA is TGTGCCAGCAGCTTAAGGGCCTCCCCCGGTACGCAGTATTTT.

The chain carries TRBV4-1 and TRBJ1-4; D gene unclear. This CDR3 has 16 amino acids. Trimming left V 0 bases short and J 0 bases short, with 8 bases between. The germline V gene encodes CDR1 MGHRA and CDR2 YSYEKL. The CDR3 sequence: CASSQERAATNEKLFF. The DNA of the CDR3 is TGCGCCAGCAGCCAAGAGAGGGCAGCAACTAATGAAAAACTGTTTTTT.

The chain links TRBV19 to TRBJ2-7, with TRBD2 matching 8 bases. CDR1 and CDR2 (germline): LNHDA, SQIVND (reference sequence). The ends lost 7 bases at V and 1 base at J; junction bases unmatched: 6. The CDR3 spans 14 residues. The chain's CDR3 is CASKASGRSYEQYF. Written as DNA, the CDR3 is TGTGCCAGTAAGGCCAGCGGGAGATCCTACGAGCAGTACTTC.

This rearrangement joins TRBV2 to TRBJ2-7, with D possibly matching TRBD1 (5 bases). This CDR3 is 14 amino acids long. Looked up from germline, CDR1 is SNHLY and CDR2 is FYNNEI. V lost 4 bases, J lost 6 bases, and 16 bases lay in between. In nucleotides, the CDR3 is TGTGCCAGCAGTGCCTGGACAACCCGACCCGAGCAGTACTTC. Its protein is CASSAWTTRPEQYF.

This clone has only one observation. J is TRBJ1-2 and V is TRBV5-6, with D hard to call. The CDR3 length is 14 residues. Germline lookup yields CDR1 SGHDT and CDR2 YYEEEE. The ends were cut back, 1 base at V and 2 bases at J, with 9 bases in the middle. The CDR3 reads CASSLIERNYGYTF. Written as DNA, the CDR3 is TGTGCCAGCAGCTTGATTGAGAGAAACTATGGCTACACCTTC.

The chain recombines TRBV4-2 with TRBJ1-6; 7 nucleotides match TRBD1. The CDR3 has 16 amino acids. Germline CDR1 reads LGHNA; CDR2 reads YNFKEQ. V trimming: 5 bases; J trimming: 7 bases; junction bases outside the gene matches: 11. The chain's CDR3 is CASSKYRDSPNSPLHF. The CDR3 bases are TGTGCCAGCAGCAAATACCGGGACAGTCCGAATTCACCCCTCCACTTT.

This sequence joins TRBV5-1 and TRBJ1-2, with a weak D call TRBD1 (6 bases). The CDR3 runs 15 residues. The V and J ends lost 5 bases and 8 bases respectively, with 22 bases between them. Germline CDR1 SGHRS, CDR2 YFSETQ. CDR3 DNA sequence: TGCGCCAGCAGTTCCACCCCGGGGGGGGCGGAAGGCTACACCTTC. Protein sequence: CASSSTPGGAEGYTF.

This sequence joins TRBV3-1 (or the pseudogene TRBV3-2) and TRBJ2-1, with 10 bases that match TRBD2. Germline V gene sequence: CDR1 LGHDT, CDR2 YNNKEL (reference sequence). The junction had 9 bases not matched to a gene; V was cut back by 0 bases and J by 7 bases. CDR3 length equals 17 residues. CDR3 DNA sequence: TGTGCCAGCAGCCAAGACCCTAGCGGGGGTCTCTGGAATGAGCAGTTCTTC. Its protein is CASSQDPSGGLWNEQFF.

The chain recombines TRBV5-6 with TRBJ2-7; 7 bases map to TRBD1. The CDR3 is made up of 15 amino acids. Germline CDR1 and CDR2: SGHDT and YYEEEE. V lost 3 bases, J lost 4 bases, and 10 bases stayed unmatched. The chain's CDR3 is CASSSVRRGRYEQYF. CDR3 nucleotides: TGTGCCAGCAGCTCGGTTCGAAGGGGGCGGTACGAGCAGTACTTC.

The V gene is TRBV7-8, the J gene TRBJ1-2, with D possibly TRBD1 on 5 matching bases. Germline CDR1 and CDR2: SGHVS and FQNEAQ. This CDR3 has 17 amino acids. Trimming removed 0 bases at V and 3 bases at J, with 17 bases between. The CDR3 loop is CASSLAGIGAGYYGYTF. The CDR3 DNA reads as TGTGCCAGCAGCTTAGCGGGGATTGGGGCTGGATACTATGGCTACACCTTC.

The chain links TRBV6-6 to TRBJ2-2, with 8 bases that match TRBD1. V trimming: 0 bases; J trimming: 3 bases; junction bases outside the gene matches: 3. The CDR3 is 16 amino acids. Germline assignment: CDR1 MNHNY and CDR2 SVGAGI (reference sequence). CDR3 sequence reads: CASSYSSTGDTGELFF. The CDR3 DNA follows: TGTGCCAGCAGTTACTCTTCGACAGGGGACACCGGGGAGCTGTTTTTT.

This clone appeared a single time. The gene calls are TRBV11-2 and TRBJ1-3; maybe TRBD1 (6 bases). CDR1 SGHAT and CDR2 FQNNGV come from the germline V gene. The V end lost 4 bases, the J end lost 2 bases, and 12 bases lay between the germline ends. The CDR3 is 15 residues long. The CDR3 loop is CASSYDRFPGNTIYF. CDR3 in DNA: TGTGCCAGCAGCTATGACAGGTTTCCTGGAAACACCATATATTTT.

This chain uses TRBV7-3 with TRBJ1-2; possible D gene TRBD1, 5 bases. Trimming took off 1 base at V and 4 bases at J, with 7 bases between the two ends. Germline V lookup: CDR1 SGHTA, CDR2 FQGTGA. The length of the CDR3 is 13 residues. The DNA for the CDR3 is TGTGCCAGCAGCTTAAGGAGGGGCTATGGCTACACCTTC. Protein sequence: CASSLRRGYGYTF.

The chain combines TRBV6-6 with TRBJ1-5; 7 bases map to TRBD1. V dropped 5 bases and J dropped 4; count of bases not matched to a gene: 23. Germline V gene lookup returns CDR1 MNHNY and CDR2 SVGAGI (reference sequence). The CDR3 covers 20 residues. CDR3 coding DNA: TGTGCCAGCAGTCCACTAAAGTCCCCGACAGGGCCTGAGAGGAATCAGCCCCAGCATTTT. Translating gives CASSPLKSPTGPERNQPQHF.

This clone has only one observation. The chain's CDR3 is CASSLRGQVVRRAEAFF. CDR3 nucleotides: TGTGCCAGCAGCTTAAGGGGTCAAGTTGTCAGAAGAGCTGAAGCTTTCTTT. The chain joins TRBV5-8 to TRBJ1-1, with a tentative D call TRBD1 (5 bases). The germline V gene encodes CDR1 SGHTS and CDR2 YDEGEE. Trimming took off 2 bases at V and 6 bases at J, with 23 bases between the two ends. The CDR3 sequence is 17 residues long. Full variable domain (remainder filled in from reference TRBV5-8 and TRBJ1-1): EAGVTQSPTHLIKTRGQQATLRCSPISGHTSVYWYQQALGLGLQFLLWYDEGEERNRGNFPPRFSGRQFPNYSSELNVNALELEDSALYLCASSLRGQVVRRAEAFFGQGTRLTVV.

V and J are TRBV6-5 and TRBJ2-7; maybe TRBD2 (5 bases). Germline CDR1 reads MNHEY; CDR2 reads SVGAGI. The CDR3 totals 13 residues. V was shortened by 6 bases and J by 3 bases, with 12 bases between the two germline ends. The CDR3 loop reads CASSLGSDYEQYF. Here the CDR3 DNA reads TGTGCCAGCAGCCTTGGGAGCGACTACGAGCAGTACTTC.

V usage is TRBV27 and J usage is TRBJ2-3; D is possibly TRBD2 (7 bases). This CDR3 contains 15 residues. The V gene lost 3 bases and the J gene lost 2 bases, with 12 bases spanning the gap. Germline CDR1 reads MNHEY; CDR2 reads SMNVEV (reference sequence). The CDR3 DNA reads as TGTGCCAGCAGTTTTCGGGGGGCATTCACAGATACGCAGTATTTT. Protein sequence: CASSFRGAFTDTQYF.

V is TRBV5-1 and J is TRBJ2-7; the match to TRBD1 covers 7 bases. The V gene end was trimmed by 0 bases and the J gene end by 3 bases; junction bases not matched to a gene: 3. The CDR3 is made up of 14 amino acids. Germline lookup yields CDR1 SGHRS and CDR2 YFSETQ. The CDR3 region has the DNA TGCGCCAGCAGCTTGGTGGCAGGGGGCTACGAGCAGTACTTC. Translated: CASSLVAGGYEQYF. The entire variable domain, with the rest obtained from reference TRBV5-1 and TRBJ2-7, is as follows: KAGVTQTPRYLIKTRGQQVTLSCSPISGHRSVSWYQQTPGQGLQFLFEYFSETQRNKGNFPGRFSGRQFSNSRSEMNVSTLELGDSALYLCASSLVAGGYEQYFGPGTRLTVT.

This clone came up once. J is TRBJ1-2 and V is TRBV7-3; 8 bases line up with TRBD1. The CDR3 contains 15 residues. Germline-derived CDR1 and CDR2 are SGHTA and FQGTGA. J lost 4 bases, V lost 4 bases, and 8 bases had no gene match. The CDR3 region has the DNA TGTGCCAGCAGCTCCCCTCGGACAGGGACCTATGGCTACACCTTC. Translated, it gives CASSSPRTGTYGYTF.

The V and J genes are TRBV9 and TRBJ1-3, with 7 bases that match TRBD1. This CDR3 has 18 residues. Germline V CDR1 and CDR2: SGDLS, YYNGEE. V lost 2 bases and J lost 0; bases outside the gene matches: 11. The CDR3 bases are TGTGCCAGCAGCGTCGGGACAGCCCCAGCTGGCTCTGGAAACACCATATATTTT. This encodes CASSVGTAPAGSGNTIYF.

The chain links TRBV2 to TRBJ2-1, with a weak D call TRBD2 (5 bases). Trimming took 1 base from V and 2 from J, leaving 9 bases between them. The CDR3 loop spans 15 amino acids. CDR1 is SNHLY and CDR2 is FYNNEI in the germline V gene. CDR3 sequence: CASSEVGVAYNEQFF. As DNA, the CDR3 is TGTGCCAGCAGTGAAGTGGGAGTGGCCTACAATGAGCAGTTCTTC.

This clone was observed a single time. This rearrangement joins TRBV30 to TRBJ2-7; TRBD1 matches at 11 bases. From germline, CDR1 is GTSNPN and CDR2 SVGIG (reference sequence). CDR3 length: 11 amino acids. The ends lost 8 bases at V and 7 bases at J; junction bases unmatched: 4. CDR3 bases: TGTGCCGGACAGGGGGCGAGGGAGCAGTACTTC. Amino acid sequence: CAGQGAREQYF. Looking up the rest from reference TRBV30 and TRBJ2-7 gives the full variable domain: SQTIHQWPATLVQPVGSPLSLECTVEGTSNPNLYWYRQAAGRGLQLLFYSVGIGQISSEVPQNLSASRPQDRQFILSSKKLLLSDSGFYLCAGQGAREQYFGPGTRLTVT.

The V call is TRBV4-1, the J call TRBJ2-7; D is possibly TRBD1 (5 bases). The V gene's germline CDR1 is MGHRA and CDR2 YSYEKL. CDR3 size: 15 residues. Trimming removed 1 base from V and 0 bases from J, with 10 bases in between. The CDR3 coding sequence is TGCGCCAGCAGCCAAGGTTCGGACAACTCCTACGAGCAGTACTTC. The encoded protein is CASSQGSDNSYEQYF.

The rearrangement links TRBV27 to TRBJ2-1; 8 positions match TRBD2. V was pared by 4 bases and J by 7 bases, with 18 bases of the junction left unmatched. CDR3 size: 18 residues. Germline values: CDR1 MNHEY, CDR2 SMNVEV (reference sequence). The CDR3 is CASSSLVSGGTIRNEQFF. In nucleotides, the CDR3 is TGTGCCAGCAGTTCCCTAGTTTCGGGGGGGACAATAAGGAATGAGCAGTTCTTC.